The next 5 T cell receptor beta chains were all read from a single sample in a study of T cell responses to AZD1222 COVID-19 vaccine. Sequencing was performed with immunoSEQ multiplex PCR; in TCRdb, only in-frame clones are kept and a portion is missing. The sample consists of about 140,000 clones, 70% to 90% of them appearing once. This specimen consisted of peripheral blood, obtained on day 0 of AZD1222 vaccination. These receptors were taken from an adult in good health.

This clone was recorded a few times. V and J are TRBV7-9 and TRBJ2-1, with D possibly being TRBD2 (5 bases). The CDR3 has 13 amino acids. With 1 base removed from V and 7 bases from J, the gap between germline ends came to 8 bases. CDR1 SEHNR and CDR2 FQNEAQ come from the germline V gene (reference sequence). CDR3: CASSLVGGNEQFF. DNA for the CDR3: TGTGCCAGCAGCTTAGTCGGCGGGAATGAGCAGTTCTTC. Full variable domain (remainder filled in from reference TRBV7-9 and TRBJ2-1): DTGVSQNPRHKITKRGQNVTFRCDPISEHNRLYWYRQTLGQGPEFLTYFQNEAQLEKSRLLSDRFSAERPKGSFSTLEIQRTEQGDSAMYLCASSLVGGNEQFFGPGTRLTVL.

The chain uses TRBV5-1 and TRBJ2-7; 11 nucleotides line up with TRBD2. J lost 0 bases, V lost 4 bases, and 6 bases had no gene match. The V gene's germline CDR1 is SGHRS and CDR2 YFSETQ. CDR3 length: 16 residues. CDR3 nucleotides: TGCGCCAGCAGCCGAAGACTAGCGGGAAGCTCCTACGAGCAGTACTTC. It encodes CASSRRLAGSSYEQYF.

J is TRBJ1-3 and V is TRBV9, with D maybe TRBD1 (5 bases). With 0 bases removed from V and 3 bases from J, the gap between germline ends came to 10 bases. The CDR3 loop spans 15 amino acids. CDR1 is SGDLS and CDR2 is YYNGEE in the germline V gene. CDR3 in amino acids: CASSVGSGNGNTIYF. The CDR3 region has the DNA TGTGCCAGCAGCGTAGGGTCAGGGAATGGAAACACCATATATTTT. Full variable domain (remainder filled in from reference TRBV9 and TRBJ1-3): DSGVTQTPKHLITATGQRVTLRCSPRSGDLSVYWYQQSLDQGLQFLIQYYNGEERAKGNILERFSAQQFPDLHSELNLSSLELGDSALYFCASSVGSGNGNTIYFGEGSWLTVV.

The V and J genes are TRBV27 and TRBJ2-7; the match to TRBD2 covers 8 bases. Germline CDR1 and CDR2: MNHEY and SMNVEV (reference sequence). The ends lost 3 bases at V and 3 bases at J; junction bases unmatched: 7. This CDR3 has 15 amino acids. This CDR3 reads CASSFQRELGYEQYF. The CDR3 region has the DNA TGTGCCAGCAGTTTCCAGCGGGAGCTCGGCTACGAGCAGTACTTC.

This clone was seen once. The chain employs TRBV4-1 and TRBJ1-1; D gene uncertain. Germline loops: CDR1 MGHRA, CDR2 YSYEKL. The CDR3 has 20 amino acids. Trimming shortened V by 0 bases and J by 0 bases, and 23 bases separated the two germline ends. The CDR3 loop reads CASSQEGSRSQRTMNTEAFF. DNA of the CDR3: TGCGCCAGCAGCCAAGAGGGTAGTCGGTCTCAAAGGACCATGAACACTGAAGCTTTCTTT.